This T cell receptor (beta chain) was captured by sequencing in a study of monozygotic twins with inflammatory bowel disease. Study results and limitations: Among IBD patients, fewer clonotypes were shared with others than among healthy twins, especially with disease activity.

As concerns this clonotype: Antigen unknown.

Each CDR3 protein gets one entry in TCRdb, which reprocessed the 5' RACE reads and gives no DNA. The sample table sets out some 190,000 distinct CDR3 sequences. The clonotype comes from a human donor with ulcerative colitis or Crohn's disease, or a healthy co-twin of an affected twin (not recorded which). The sequencing input was blood.

The CDR3 loop is CASSTQGRNTGELFF. J is TRBJ2-2 and V is TRBV19; TCRdb outputs TRBD1, but without DNA this stays unchecked. Germline CDR1 reads LNHDA; CDR2 reads SQIVND (reference sequence). The CDR3 has 15 residues.